This passage covers 10 T cell receptor beta chains from one sample sequenced in a study of cytomegalovirus exposure and HLA in healthy donors. 60 Vbeta and 13 Jbeta primers were used in PCR. Only in-frame clones appear in the TCRdb table, and some are missing; sequencing was by immunoSEQ multiplex PCR. This table holds 85,000 to 95,000 clones, approximately 80% found once. The source material was PBMCs. These receptors all come from a man aged 25-45 years in good health and CMV-seropositive.

The chain links TRBV7-2 to TRBJ1-5; TRBD1 aligns across 10 bases. J lost 5 bases, V lost 5 bases, and 9 bases had no gene match. Germline V gene data show CDR1 as SGHTA and CDR2 as FQGNSA. The CDR3 loop spans 16 amino acids. The CDR3 nucleotides are TGTGCCAGCAGCGACCGGGACAGGGGCAATGATCAGCCCCAGCATTTT. Protein product: CASSDRDRGNDQPQHF.

This chain joins TRBV14 and TRBJ1-2, with a tentative D call TRBD1 (6 bases). Between the trimmed V and J ends, which lost 4 bases and 7 bases, there was a span of 13 bases. This CDR3 has 13 amino acids. The germline V gene has CDR1 SGHDN and CDR2 FVKESK. This CDR3 is CASSRQEQSGYTF. The CDR3 DNA sequence: TGTGCCAGCAGCCGACAGGAACAGTCTGGCTACACCTTC. The entire variable domain, with the rest obtained from reference TRBV14 and TRBJ1-2, is as follows: EAGVTQFPSHSVIEKGQTVTLRCDPISGHDNLYWYRRVMGKEIKFLLHFVKESKQDESGMPNNRFLAERTGGTYSTLKVQPAELEDSGVYFCASSRQEQSGYTFGSGTRLTVV.

The J gene is TRBJ2-7, the V gene TRBV27, with TRBD2 matching over 7 bases. This CDR3 region has 15 residues. V lost 4 bases and J lost 3; bases outside the gene matches: 9. In germline, CDR1 is MNHEY, CDR2 SMNVEV (reference sequence). In nucleotides, the CDR3 is TGTGCCAGCAGTTATGGGGGAGGGAGGAACTACGAGCAGTACTTC. Residues: CASSYGGGRNYEQYF.

The rearrangement joins TRBV11-2 to TRBJ2-7; possible D gene TRBD1, 6 bases. V was shortened by 5 bases and J by 5 bases, with 16 bases between the two germline ends. Per the germline V gene, CDR1 is SGHAT and CDR2 is FQNNGV. This CDR3 has 14 amino acids. CDR3 nucleotides: TGTGCCAGCAGCAAGAGGCCAGGGGTCCACGAGCAGTACTTC. It encodes CASSKRPGVHEQYF.

The V and J genes are TRBV29-1 and TRBJ1-4, with a weak D call TRBD1 (6 bases). The length of the CDR3 is 14 residues. Trimming left V 4 bases short and J 0 bases short, with 9 bases between. Germline V lookup: CDR1 SQVTM, CDR2 ANQGSEA. CDR3 sequence reads: CSVARQATNEKLFF. CDR3 sequence (DNA): TGCAGCGTTGCACGACAGGCAACTAATGAAAAACTGTTTTTT.

This chain uses TRBV7-9 with TRBJ2-1, with TRBD2 matching 15 bases. V trimming: 5 bases; J trimming: 9 bases; junction bases outside the gene matches: 5. Per germline, CDR1 SEHNR and CDR2 FQNEAQ (reference sequence). The CDR3 is 15 amino acids. This CDR3 is CASSPGLAGGFEQFF. CDR3 DNA: TGTGCCAGCAGCCCCGGACTAGCGGGAGGGTTTGAGCAGTTCTTC.

The V call is TRBV28, the J call TRBJ2-7, with D unclear. This CDR3 is built from 13 residues. Trimming shortened V by 3 bases and J by 2 bases, and 8 bases separated the two germline ends. CDR1 is MDHEN and CDR2 is SYDVKM in the germline V gene. The DNA for the CDR3 is TGTGCCAGCAGTTTTTCAGGAACCTACGAGCAGTACGTC. The encoded protein is CASSFSGTYEQYV.

This clone was counted between two and nine times. V gene TRBV5-1 combines with J gene TRBJ2-3, with TRBD1 matching over 8 bases. The germline gives CDR1 SGHRS, CDR2 YFSETQ. This CDR3 contains 15 residues. V lost 4 bases, J lost 1 base, and 5 bases stayed unmatched. CDR3: CASSLEGQGTDTQYF. For the CDR3, the DNA is TGCGCCAGCAGCCTGGAGGGACAGGGCACAGATACGCAGTATTTT.

V gene TRBV19 combines with J gene TRBJ2-7; tentatively, D is TRBD1 (5 bases). The CDR3 length is 13 residues. Germline V gene sequence: CDR1 LNHDA, CDR2 SQIVND (reference sequence). Trimming removed 4 bases at V and 2 bases at J, with 9 bases between. As DNA, the CDR3 is TGTGCCAGTAGTACAGCAGGGACCTACGAGCAGTACTTC. Protein sequence: CASSTAGTYEQYF.

This clone was counted between two and nine times. The chain links TRBV4-1 to TRBJ1-2; 7 bases map to TRBD1. CDR1 MGHRA and CDR2 YSYEKL come from the germline V gene. The CDR3 is made up of 14 amino acids. Unmatched junction bases numbered 6, after V lost 0 bases and J lost 8 bases. In DNA, the CDR3 is TGCGCCAGCAGCCAAGATCAGGGACAGAGGGGCTACACCTTC. It yields the protein CASSQDQGQRGYTF.